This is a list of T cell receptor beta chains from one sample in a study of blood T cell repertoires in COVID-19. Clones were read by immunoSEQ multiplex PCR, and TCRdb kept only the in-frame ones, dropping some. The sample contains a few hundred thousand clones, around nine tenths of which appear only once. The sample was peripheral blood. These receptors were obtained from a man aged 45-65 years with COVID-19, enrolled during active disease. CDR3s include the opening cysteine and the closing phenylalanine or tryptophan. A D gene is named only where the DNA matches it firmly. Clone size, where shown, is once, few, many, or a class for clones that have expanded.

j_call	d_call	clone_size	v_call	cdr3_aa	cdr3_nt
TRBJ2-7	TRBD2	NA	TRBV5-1	CASSPGTSVFYEQYF	TGCGCCAGCAGCCCCGGGACTAGCGTCTTCTACGAGCAGTACTTC
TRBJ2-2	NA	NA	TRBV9	CASSARGSGELFF	TGTGCCAGCAGCGCAAGGGGATCCGGGGAGCTGTTTTTT
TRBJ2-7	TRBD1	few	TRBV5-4	CASSLGQGAESREQYF	TGTGCCAGCAGCTTGGGGCAGGGGGCTGAGTCTCGGGAGCAGTACTTC
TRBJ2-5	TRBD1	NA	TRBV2	CASSDRGRETQYF	TGTGCCAGCAGTGACAGGGGGCGAGAGACCCAGTACTTC
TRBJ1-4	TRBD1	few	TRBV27	CASSPQGASPHRREKLFF	TGTGCCAGCAGTCCTCAGGGGGCTAGTCCGCATCGCCGTGAAAAACTGTTTTTT
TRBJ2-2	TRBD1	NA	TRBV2	CASSGTGGVGELFF	TGTGCCAGCTCAGGGACAGGGGGCGTGGGGGAGCTGTTTTTT
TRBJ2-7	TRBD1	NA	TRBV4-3	CASSQGQGASYEQYF	TGCGCCAGCAGCCAAGGGCAGGGGGCCTCCTACGAGCAGTACTTC
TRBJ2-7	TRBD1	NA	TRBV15	CATSTKFTGQGYEQYF	TGTGCCACCAGCACCAAGTTTACGGGACAGGGCTACGAGCAGTACTTC
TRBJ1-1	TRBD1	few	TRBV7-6	CASSPGTEMNTEAFF	TGTGCCAGCAGTCCCGGGACAGAAATGAACACTGAAGCTTTCTTT
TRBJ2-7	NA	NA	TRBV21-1	CASSKATGTGRGEQYF	TGTGCCAGCAGCAAAGCTACCGGGACAGGACGGGGCGAGCAGTACTTC
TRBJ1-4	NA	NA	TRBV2	CASSEFGIVNEKLFF	TGTGCCAGCAGTGAATTCGGGATCGTTAATGAAAAACTGTTTTTT
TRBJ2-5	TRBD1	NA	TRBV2	CASSSRPGQAPQYF	TGTGCCAGCAGCTCCCGGCCGGGACAGGCTCCCCAGTACTTC